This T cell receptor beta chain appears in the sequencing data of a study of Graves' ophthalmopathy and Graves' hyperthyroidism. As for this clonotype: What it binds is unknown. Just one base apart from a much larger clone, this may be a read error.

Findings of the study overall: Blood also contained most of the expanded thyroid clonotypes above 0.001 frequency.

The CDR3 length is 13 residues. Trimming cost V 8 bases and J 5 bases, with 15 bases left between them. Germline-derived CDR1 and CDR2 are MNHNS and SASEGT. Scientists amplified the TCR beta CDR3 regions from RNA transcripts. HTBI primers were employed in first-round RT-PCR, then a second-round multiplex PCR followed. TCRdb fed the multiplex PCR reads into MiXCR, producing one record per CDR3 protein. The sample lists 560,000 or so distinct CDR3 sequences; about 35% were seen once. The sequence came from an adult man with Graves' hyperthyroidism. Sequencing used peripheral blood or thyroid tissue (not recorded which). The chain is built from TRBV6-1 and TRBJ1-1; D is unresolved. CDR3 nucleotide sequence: TGTGCCAGCGGAAGGCGAGAGGGAACTGAAGCTTTCTTT. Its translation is CASGRREGTEAFF.